These 4 T cell receptor beta chains were sequenced from one sample in a study of CD4+ T cells in melanoma. Produced via immunoSEQ multiplex PCR; TCRdb's table is partial and in-frame only. Found here are about 120,000 clones, around 92% of them singletons; the top ten hold about 3.3%. Specimen: peripheral blood. The source is a human donor with melanoma.

The V gene is TRBV6-1, the J gene TRBJ2-7, with D maybe TRBD1 (5 bases). The CDR3 spans 13 residues. Trimming removed 6 bases from V and 3 bases from J, with 12 bases in between. Germline values: CDR1 MNHNS, CDR2 SASEGT. The CDR3 bases are TGTGCCAGCAGAGAGACAGATAACTACGAGCAGTACTTC. It specifies CASRETDNYEQYF.

CDR3 nucleotides: TGTGCCACCAGCAGAGCCCCCGCACCTGAAGCTTTCTTT. It yields the protein CATSRAPAPEAFF. J is TRBJ1-1 and V is TRBV15; D not resolved. The CDR3 is made up of 13 amino acids. The germline gives CDR1 LNHNV, CDR2 YYDKDF (reference sequence). V was cut by 1 base and J by 6 bases, with 9 bases left in between.

The V and J genes are TRBV30 and TRBJ2-2; D remains unclear. Trimming removed 2 bases from V and 3 bases from J, with 4 bases in between. The CDR3 spans 12 residues. The germline CDR1 and CDR2 sequences are GTSNPN and SVGIG (reference sequence). The CDR3 here is CAWSSDTGELFF. The CDR3, as DNA: TGTGCCTGGAGTTCGGACACCGGGGAGCTGTTTTTT.

V gene TRBV7-6 combines with J gene TRBJ2-1; 8 bases match TRBD1. Trimming removed 7 bases from V and 2 bases from J; junction bases left unmatched: 7. Germline CDR1 and CDR2: SGHVS and FNYEAQ. The CDR3 extends over 15 amino acids. CDR3 sequence (DNA): TGTGCCAGCAAGCAGGGGACAGGAACCTACAATGAGCAGTTCTTC. Translation: CASKQGTGTYNEQFF. Full variable domain (missing parts from reference TRBV7-6 and TRBJ2-1): GAGVSQSPRYKVTKRGQDVALRCDPISGHVSLYWYRQALGQGPEFLTYFNYEAQQDKSGLPNDRFSAERPEGSISTLTIQRTEQRDSAMYRCASKQGTGTYNEQFFGPGTRLTVL.